A selection of T cell receptor beta chains follows, all from one sample in a study of blood T cell repertoires in COVID-19. Sequenced by immunoSEQ multiplex PCR; TCRdb stores in-frame clones only, minus some. The sample holds 150,000 or so clones, over 60% seen once. The sample taken for sequencing was PBMCs or T cells enriched from blood (not recorded which). The receptors stem from a woman in her fifties or sixties who had recovered from COVID-19. Each CDR3 is given with its conserved first and last residue. A D gene is named only where the DNA matches it firmly. Where a row states a size, it is once, few, many or the class of an expanded clone; other rows omit it.

TRBJ2-1 TRBD2 NA TRBV28 TGTGCCAGCAGACCTAGCGGGATCGACAATGAGCAGTTCTTC CASRPSGIDNEQFF
TRBJ2-7 NA NA TRBV27 TGTGCCAGCAGCTTAAGAGGACAGACAAACTACGAGCAGTACTTC CASSLRGQTNYEQYF
TRBJ1-1 TRBD1 NA TRBV7-9 TGTGCCAGCAGCTCAACAGGGGGCGGGATAGGCACTGAAGCTTTCTTT CASSSTGGGIGTEAFF
TRBJ1-2 NA NA TRBV28 TGTGCCAGCAGTTTCGGGGCGGGAGGCTACACCTTC CASSFGAGGYTF
TRBJ1-5 NA few TRBV19 TGTGCCAGTAGTGATAGCACTTGGGGCAATCAGCCCCAGCATTTT CASSDSTWGNQPQHF
TRBJ1-2 TRBD1 NA TRBV29-1 TGCAGCGCCACTACCGGACAGGGGAGAATTTCTTATAATGGCTACACCTTC CSATTGQGRISYNGYTF
TRBJ1-2 TRBD1 NA TRBV5-6 TGTGCCAGCAGCTTGGCCGGGGGACAGGGTGGCTACACCTTC CASSLAGGQGGYTF
TRBJ2-3 TRBD2 NA TRBV2 TGTGCCAGCAGTCCCAGCGGGAGGTTTGGCACAGATACGCAGTATTTT CASSPSGRFGTDTQYF
TRBJ1-5 TRBD1 NA TRBV28 TGTGCCACCGGGACAGGTATCTTTAGCAATCAGCCCCAGCATTTT CATGTGIFSNQPQHF
TRBJ2-5 TRBD2 NA TRBV2 TGTGCCACCACCCCAGCGGGAGGGCAAGAGACCCAGTACTTC CATTPAGGQETQYF
TRBJ2-2 NA NA TRBV7-8 TGTGCCAGCAGCTTAGTGTCCCCCCGCGGGGAGCTGTTTTTT CASSLVSPRGELFF
TRBJ2-1 TRBD2 NA TRBV11-2 TGTGCCAGCCTGAGGACTAGCGGGGATTACAATGAGCAGTTCTTC CASLRTSGDYNEQFF
TRBJ2-7 TRBD1 few TRBV2 TGTGCCAGCAGTGAACAGGGACAGGACCCCTACGAGCAGTACTTC CASSEQGQDPYEQYF
TRBJ2-7 TRBD2 NA TRBV3-1/TRBV3-2 TGTGCCAGCAGCCAAGATAAGGCGGGAGCCTACGAGCAGTACTTC CASSQDKAGAYEQYF
TRBJ1-1 TRBD1 few TRBV19 TGTGCCAGTAGACCCGACAGGGTTGGGAGAGCTTTCTTT CASRPDRVGRAFF
TRBJ2-7 TRBD1 NA TRBV2 TGTGCCAGCAGTCCTCCCGGACAGGGGTCCCACGAGCAGTACTTC CASSPPGQGSHEQYF
TRBJ2-1 TRBD2 NA TRBV7-2 TGTGCCAGCAGCTTAACCCCCCAGCGGGGGGGCGCTGAGCAGTTCTTC CASSLTPQRGGAEQFF
TRBJ2-7 TRBD1 few TRBV27 TGTGCCAGCAGCACTGCAGGGGGCTACGAGCAGTACTTC CASSTAGGYEQYF
TRBJ2-2 TRBD2 NA TRBV4-2 TGTGCCAGCAGCTACTTGGGGGGGGACACCGGGGAGCTGTTTTTT CASSYLGGDTGELFF
TRBJ2-7 NA NA TRBV5-1 TGCGCCAGCAGCTTGGGGAGCTTAAGCTCCTACGAGCAGTACTTC CASSLGSLSSYEQYF
TRBJ2-5 TRBD2 NA TRBV11-3 TGTGCCAGCAGCCCCAGGAGCGGGAGGGATCAAGAGACCCAGTACTTC CASSPRSGRDQETQYF
TRBJ1-2 NA NA TRBV12-3/TRBV12-4 TGTGCCAGCAACCTGGGTGTAAGGGGAGGCTACACCTTC CASNLGVRGGYTF
TRBJ1-3 TRBD1 once TRBV27 TGTGCCAGCAGTCCAAGGGGACAGAGCTCTGGAAACACCATATATTTT CASSPRGQSSGNTIYF
TRBJ1-1 NA NA TRBV7-9 TGTGCCAGCAGCTTAAATATCGGGGAATCCACTGAAGCTTTCTTT CASSLNIGESTEAFF
TRBJ1-4 NA NA TRBV13 TGTGCCAGCAGCCACCCCCGGACTGCTGGGGAACTGTTTTTT CASSHPRTAGELFF
TRBJ1-1 NA few TRBV29-1 TGCAGCGTTGGGGGGCGGACTGAAGCTTTCTTT CSVGGRTEAFF
TRBJ1-1 TRBD1 NA TRBV7-2 TGTGCCCAGAGGGACAGTCCGAACACTGAAGCTTTCTTT CAQRDSPNTEAFF
TRBJ2-5 NA NA TRBV10-1 TGCGCCAGCAGTTCCTCAGGGGCCGGGCAAGAGACCCAGTACTTC CASSSSGAGQETQYF
TRBJ1-6 NA NA TRBV27 TGTGCCACCCAAGTTAGCTCCTATAATTCACCCCTCCACTTT CATQVSSYNSPLHF
TRBJ1-4 NA NA TRBV5-1 TGCGCCAGCAGCTATGGAGCGGCCGCTAGCAATGAAAAACTGTTTTTT CASSYGAAASNEKLFF
TRBJ2-1 TRBD2 NA TRBV11-3 TGTGCCAGCAGAGCGACCCTTAGCGGGGCTGAGCAGTTCTTC CASRATLSGAEQFF
TRBJ1-5 TRBD1 few TRBV3-1/TRBV3-2 TGTGCCAGCAGCCTCCGGGACAGGGGTCAGCCCCAGCATTTT CASSLRDRGQPQHF
TRBJ2-1 TRBD1 NA TRBV7-9 TGTGCCAGCAGCTTAGGGGGCAGGGGGAAGGACAATGAGCAGTTCTTC CASSLGGRGKDNEQFF
TRBJ1-2 NA NA TRBV28 TGTGCCAGCAGGCTACAGGGCGGGTTTTATGGCTACACCTTC CASRLQGGFYGYTF
TRBJ2-5 TRBD2 NA TRBV6-6 TGTGCCAGCAGTCACAGGACTAGCGGGACTAAACAAGAGACCCAGTACTTC CASSHRTSGTKQETQYF
TRBJ1-2 TRBD1 NA TRBV5-4 TGTGCCAGCAGCTTGATCTCAGGGGGGCTCTATGGCTACACCTTC CASSLISGGLYGYTF
TRBJ1-1 NA NA TRBV30 TGTGCCTGGAGTGTGTGGCCGGGACTGATGAACACTGAAGCTTTCTTT CAWSVWPGLMNTEAFF